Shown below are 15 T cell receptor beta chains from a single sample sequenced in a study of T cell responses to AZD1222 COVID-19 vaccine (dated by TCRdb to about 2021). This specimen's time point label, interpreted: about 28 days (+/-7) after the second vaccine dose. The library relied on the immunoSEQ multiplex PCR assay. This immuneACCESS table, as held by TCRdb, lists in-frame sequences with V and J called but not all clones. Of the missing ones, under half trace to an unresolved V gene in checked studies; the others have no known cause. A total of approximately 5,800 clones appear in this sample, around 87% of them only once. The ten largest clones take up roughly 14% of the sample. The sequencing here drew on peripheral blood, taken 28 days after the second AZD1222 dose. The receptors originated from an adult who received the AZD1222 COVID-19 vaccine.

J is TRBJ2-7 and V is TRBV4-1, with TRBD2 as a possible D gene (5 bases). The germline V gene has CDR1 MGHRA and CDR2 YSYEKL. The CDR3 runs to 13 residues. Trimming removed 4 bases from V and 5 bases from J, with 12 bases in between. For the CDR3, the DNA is TGCGCCAGCAGCCTGTTACGGGGAGACGAGCAGTACTTC. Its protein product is CASSLLRGDEQYF.

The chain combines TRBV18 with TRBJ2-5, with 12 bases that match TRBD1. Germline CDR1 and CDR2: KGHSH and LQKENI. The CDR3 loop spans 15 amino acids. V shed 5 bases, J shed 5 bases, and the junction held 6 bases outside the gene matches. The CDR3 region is CASSSGTGGIETQYF. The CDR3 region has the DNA TGTGCCAGCTCATCCGGGACAGGGGGCATCGAGACCCAGTACTTC.

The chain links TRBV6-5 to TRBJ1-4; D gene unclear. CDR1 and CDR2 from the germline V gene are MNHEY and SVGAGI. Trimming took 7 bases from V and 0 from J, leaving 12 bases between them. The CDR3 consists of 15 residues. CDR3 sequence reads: CASNPGPATNEKLFF. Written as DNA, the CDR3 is TGTGCCAGCAACCCCGGACCCGCAACTAATGAAAAACTGTTTTTT.

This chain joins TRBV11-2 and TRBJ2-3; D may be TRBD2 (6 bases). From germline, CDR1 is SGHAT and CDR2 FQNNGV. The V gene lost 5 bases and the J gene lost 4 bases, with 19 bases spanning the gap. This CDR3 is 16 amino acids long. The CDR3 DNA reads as TGTGCCAGCAGCCTTACACGGCGGGGTGTGGCAGATACGCAGTATTTT. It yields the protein CASSLTRRGVADTQYF.

CDR3 protein: CASSFRAGDEQFF. For the CDR3, the DNA is TGTGCCAGCAGCTTTCGGGCCGGCGATGAGCAGTTCTTC. The V and J genes are TRBV7-2 and TRBJ2-1; no definite D call. The germline V gene has CDR1 SGHTA and CDR2 FQGNSA. Between the trimmed V and J ends, which lost 3 bases and 8 bases, there was a span of 11 bases. The CDR3 covers 13 residues.

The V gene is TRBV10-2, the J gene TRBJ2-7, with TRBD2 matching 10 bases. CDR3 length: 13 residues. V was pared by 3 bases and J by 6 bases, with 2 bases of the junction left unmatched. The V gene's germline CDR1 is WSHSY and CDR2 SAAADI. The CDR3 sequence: CASSEAGGGEQYV. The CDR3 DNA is TGCGCCAGCAGTGAAGCGGGAGGGGGCGAGCAGTACGTC.

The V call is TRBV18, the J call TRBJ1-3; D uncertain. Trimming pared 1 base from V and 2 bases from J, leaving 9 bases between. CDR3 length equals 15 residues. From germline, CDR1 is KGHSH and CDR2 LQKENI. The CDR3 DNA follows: TGTGCCAGCTCACCACAGACGGAGGCTGGAAACACCATATATTTT. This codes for CASSPQTEAGNTIYF.

The chain's CDR3 is CASSDSDKAPYGYTF. The CDR3 DNA reads as TGTGCCAGCAGTGACTCGGACAAGGCCCCCTATGGCTACACCTTC. The V gene is TRBV6-4, the J gene TRBJ1-2; TRBD1 might be the D (5 bases). This CDR3 spans 15 amino acids. With 0 bases removed from V and 4 bases from J, the gap between germline ends came to 12 bases. Germline CDR1 and CDR2: MRHNA and SNTAGT.

The CDR3 coding sequence is TGTGCCAGCAGTTTTAGTAATCAGCCCCAGCATTTT. This gives the protein CASSFSNQPQHF. V gene TRBV12-3 or TRBV12-4 combines with J gene TRBJ1-5, with unresolved D. Trimming removed 3 bases from V and 4 bases from J, with 4 bases in between. There are 12 residues in the CDR3.

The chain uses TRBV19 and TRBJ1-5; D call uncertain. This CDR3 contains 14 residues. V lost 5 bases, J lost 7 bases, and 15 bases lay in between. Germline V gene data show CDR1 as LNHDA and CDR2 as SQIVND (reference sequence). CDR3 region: CASSRYVERQPQHF. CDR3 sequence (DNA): TGTGCCAGTAGTCGGTACGTGGAACGGCAGCCCCAGCATTTT.

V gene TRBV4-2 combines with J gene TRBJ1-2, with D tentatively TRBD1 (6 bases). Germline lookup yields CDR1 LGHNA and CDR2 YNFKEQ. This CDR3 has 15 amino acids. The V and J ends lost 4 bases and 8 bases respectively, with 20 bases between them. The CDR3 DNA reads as TGTGCCAGCAGCCCCTCAGGGGCAGGGGATAGAGGCTACACCTTC. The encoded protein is CASSPSGAGDRGYTF.

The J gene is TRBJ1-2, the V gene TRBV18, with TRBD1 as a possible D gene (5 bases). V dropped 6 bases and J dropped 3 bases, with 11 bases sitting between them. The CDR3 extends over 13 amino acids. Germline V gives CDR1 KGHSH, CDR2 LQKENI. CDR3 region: CASSVGDDYGYTF. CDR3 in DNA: TGTGCCAGCTCCGTCGGGGACGACTATGGCTACACCTTC. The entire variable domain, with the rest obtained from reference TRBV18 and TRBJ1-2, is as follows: NAGVMQNPRHLVRRRGQEARLRCSPMKGHSHVYWYRQLPEEGLKFMVYLQKENIIDESGMPKERFSAEFPKEGPSILRIQQVVRGDSAAYFCASSVGDDYGYTFGSGTRLTVV.

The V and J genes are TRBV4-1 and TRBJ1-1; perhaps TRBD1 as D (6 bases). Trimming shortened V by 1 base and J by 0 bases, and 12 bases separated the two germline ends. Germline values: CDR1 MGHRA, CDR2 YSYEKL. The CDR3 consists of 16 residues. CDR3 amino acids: CASSQGRGGLNTEAFF. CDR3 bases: TGCGCCAGCAGCCAAGGGAGGGGGGGGCTGAACACTGAAGCTTTCTTT.

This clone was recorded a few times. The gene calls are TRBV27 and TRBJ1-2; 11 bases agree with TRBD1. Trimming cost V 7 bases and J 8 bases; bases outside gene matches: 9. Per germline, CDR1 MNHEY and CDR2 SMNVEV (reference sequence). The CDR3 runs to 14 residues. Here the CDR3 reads CASKPGQGVGGYTF. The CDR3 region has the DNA TGTGCCAGCAAGCCGGGACAGGGGGTCGGGGGCTACACCTTC.

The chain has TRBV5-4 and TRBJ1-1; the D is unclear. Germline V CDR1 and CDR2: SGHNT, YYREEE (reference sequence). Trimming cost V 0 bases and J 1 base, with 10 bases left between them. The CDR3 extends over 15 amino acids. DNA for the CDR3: TGTGCCAGCAGCTTGGATGGAGGGAAGAACACTGAAGCTTTCTTT. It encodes CASSLDGGKNTEAFF. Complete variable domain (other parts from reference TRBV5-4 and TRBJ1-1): ETGVTQSPTHLIKTRGQQVTLRCSSQSGHNTVSWYQQALGQGPQFIFQYYREEENGRGNFPPRFSGLQFPNYSSELNVNALELDDSALYLCASSLDGGKNTEAFFGQGTRLTVV.